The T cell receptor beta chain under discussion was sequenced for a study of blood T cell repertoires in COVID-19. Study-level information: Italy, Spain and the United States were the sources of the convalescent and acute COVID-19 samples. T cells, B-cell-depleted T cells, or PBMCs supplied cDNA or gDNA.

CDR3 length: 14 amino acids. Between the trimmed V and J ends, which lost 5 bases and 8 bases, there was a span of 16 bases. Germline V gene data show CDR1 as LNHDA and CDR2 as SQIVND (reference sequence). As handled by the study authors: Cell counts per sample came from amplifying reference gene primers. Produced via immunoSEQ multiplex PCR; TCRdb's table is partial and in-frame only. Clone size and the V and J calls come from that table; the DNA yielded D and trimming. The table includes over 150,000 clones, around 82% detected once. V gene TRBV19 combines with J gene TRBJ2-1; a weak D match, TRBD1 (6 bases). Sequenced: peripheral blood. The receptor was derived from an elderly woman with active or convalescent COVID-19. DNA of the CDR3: TGTGCCAGTAGTGTTAGGACAGCCCTCGATGAGCAGTTCTTC. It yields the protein CASSVRTALDEQFF.